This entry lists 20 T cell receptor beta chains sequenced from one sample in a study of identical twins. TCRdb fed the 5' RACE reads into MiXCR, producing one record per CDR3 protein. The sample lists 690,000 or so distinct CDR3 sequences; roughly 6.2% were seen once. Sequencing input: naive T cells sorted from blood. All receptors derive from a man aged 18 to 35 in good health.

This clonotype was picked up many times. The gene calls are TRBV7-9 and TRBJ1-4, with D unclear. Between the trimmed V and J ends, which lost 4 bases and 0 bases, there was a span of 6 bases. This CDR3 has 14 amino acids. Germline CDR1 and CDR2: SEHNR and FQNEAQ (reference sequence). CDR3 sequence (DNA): TGTGCCAGCAGCTGGTATGCAACTAATGAAAAACTGTTTTTT. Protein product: CASSWYATNEKLFF.

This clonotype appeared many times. CDR3 DNA: TGTGCCAGCAGTGAACTTCAGGATACGCAGTATTTT. Residues: CASSELQDTQYF. The chain carries TRBV6-1 and TRBJ2-3, with unresolved D. V was pared by 2 bases and J by 6 bases, with 6 bases between. This CDR3 is 12 amino acids long. Germline V gene sequence: CDR1 MNHNS, CDR2 SASEGT.

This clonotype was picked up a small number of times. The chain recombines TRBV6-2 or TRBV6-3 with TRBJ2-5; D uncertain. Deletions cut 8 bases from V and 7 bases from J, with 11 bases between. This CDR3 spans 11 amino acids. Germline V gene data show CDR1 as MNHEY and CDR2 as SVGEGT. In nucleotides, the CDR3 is TGTGCCAGCTCCCGCGTGGGGACCCAGTACTTC. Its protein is CASSRVGTQYF.

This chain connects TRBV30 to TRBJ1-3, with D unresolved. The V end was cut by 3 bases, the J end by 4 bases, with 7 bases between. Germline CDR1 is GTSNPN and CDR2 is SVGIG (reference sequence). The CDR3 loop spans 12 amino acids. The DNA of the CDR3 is TGTGCCTGGAGCCCAGGCGGAAACACCATATATTTT. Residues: CAWSPGGNTIYF.

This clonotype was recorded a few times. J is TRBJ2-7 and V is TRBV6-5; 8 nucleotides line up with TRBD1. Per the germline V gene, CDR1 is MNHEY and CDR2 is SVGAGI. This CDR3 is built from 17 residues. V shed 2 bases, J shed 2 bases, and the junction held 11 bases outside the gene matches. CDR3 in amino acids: CASSYTQTGVGAYEQYF. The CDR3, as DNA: TGTGCCAGCAGTTACACCCAGACAGGGGTCGGGGCCTACGAGCAGTACTTC.

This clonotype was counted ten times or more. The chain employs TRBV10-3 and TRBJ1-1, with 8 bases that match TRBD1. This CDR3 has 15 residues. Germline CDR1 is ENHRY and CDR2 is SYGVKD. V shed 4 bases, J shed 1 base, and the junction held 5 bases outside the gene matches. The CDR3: CAISGADRANTEAFF. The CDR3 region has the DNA TGTGCCATCAGTGGGGCGGACAGGGCGAACACTGAAGCTTTCTTT.

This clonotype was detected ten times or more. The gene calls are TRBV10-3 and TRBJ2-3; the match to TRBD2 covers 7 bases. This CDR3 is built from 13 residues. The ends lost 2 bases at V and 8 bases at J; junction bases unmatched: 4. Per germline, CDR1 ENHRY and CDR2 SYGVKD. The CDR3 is CAISEIREATQYF. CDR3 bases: TGTGCCATCAGTGAGATCCGGGAGGCTACGCAGTATTTT.

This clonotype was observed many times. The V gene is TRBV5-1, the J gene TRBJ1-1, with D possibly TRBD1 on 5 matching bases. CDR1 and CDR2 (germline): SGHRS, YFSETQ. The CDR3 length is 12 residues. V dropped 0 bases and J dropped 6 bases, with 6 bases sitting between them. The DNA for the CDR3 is TGCGCCAGCAGCTTGGAGGGGCCTGAAGCTTTCTTT. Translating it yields CASSLEGPEAFF. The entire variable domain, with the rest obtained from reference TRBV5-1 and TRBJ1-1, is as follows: KAGVTQTPRYLIKTRGQQVTLSCSPISGHRSVSWYQQTPGQGLQFLFEYFSETQRNKGNFPGRFSGRQFSNSRSEMNVSTLELGDSALYLCASSLEGPEAFFGQGTRLTVV.

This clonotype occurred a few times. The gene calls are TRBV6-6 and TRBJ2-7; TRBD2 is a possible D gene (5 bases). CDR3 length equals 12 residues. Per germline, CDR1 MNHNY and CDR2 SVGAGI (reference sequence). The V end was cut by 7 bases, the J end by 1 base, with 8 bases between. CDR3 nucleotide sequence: TGTGCCAGCAACGGGGATTCCTACGAGCAGTACTTC. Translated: CASNGDSYEQYF.

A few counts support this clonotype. The CDR3 nucleotides read TGCAGCGCTGTAACGGGGGGAGAGACCCAGTACTTC. Translated: CSAVTGGETQYF. The J gene is TRBJ2-5, the V gene TRBV29-1, with 7 nucleotides matching TRBD2. The V gene's germline CDR1 is SQVTM and CDR2 ANQGSEA. This CDR3 is built from 12 residues. Trimming at V came to 7 bases and at J to 4 bases, leaving 6 bases not matched to a gene.

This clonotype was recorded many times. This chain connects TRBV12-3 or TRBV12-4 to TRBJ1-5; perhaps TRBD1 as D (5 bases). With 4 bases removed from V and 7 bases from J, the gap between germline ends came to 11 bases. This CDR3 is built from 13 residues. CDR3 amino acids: CASSSEGRQPQHF. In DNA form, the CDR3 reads TGTGCCAGCAGTTCGGAGGGGAGGCAGCCCCAGCATTTT.

The chain's CDR3 is CASSEPSGAPSSYEQYV. The CDR3, as DNA: TGTGCCAGCAGTGAACCTAGCGGGGCACCAAGCTCCTACGAGCAGTACGTC. The chain recombines TRBV2 with TRBJ2-7; 9 bases align to TRBD2. V gave up 2 bases and J gave up 0 bases; unmatched junction bases: 8. Germline CDR1 reads SNHLY; CDR2 reads FYNNEI. This CDR3 contains 17 residues.

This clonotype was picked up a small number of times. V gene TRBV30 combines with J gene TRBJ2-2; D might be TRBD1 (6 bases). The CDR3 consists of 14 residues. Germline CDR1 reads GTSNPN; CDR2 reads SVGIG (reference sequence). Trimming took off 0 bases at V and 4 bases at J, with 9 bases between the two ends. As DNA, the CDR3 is TGTGCCTGGAGTGTAGGCAGGGGCACCGGGGAGCTGTTTTTT. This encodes CAWSVGRGTGELFF.

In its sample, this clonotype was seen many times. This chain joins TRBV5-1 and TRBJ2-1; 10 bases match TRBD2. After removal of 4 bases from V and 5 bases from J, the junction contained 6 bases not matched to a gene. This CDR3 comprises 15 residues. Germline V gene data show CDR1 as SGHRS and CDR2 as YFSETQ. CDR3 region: CASSLLAGRNNEQFF. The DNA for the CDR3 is TGCGCCAGCAGCCTACTAGCGGGGCGTAACAATGAGCAGTTCTTC.

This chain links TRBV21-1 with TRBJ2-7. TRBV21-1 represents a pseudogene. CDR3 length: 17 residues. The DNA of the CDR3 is TGTGCCAGCAGCAAAGTGGAGCCAAGGCCGAAGACCTACGAGCAGTACTTC. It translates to CASSKVEPRPKTYEQYF.

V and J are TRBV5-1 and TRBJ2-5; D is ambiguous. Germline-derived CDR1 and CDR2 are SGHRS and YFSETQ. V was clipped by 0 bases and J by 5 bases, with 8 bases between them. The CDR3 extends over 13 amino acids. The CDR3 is CASSLEASETQYF. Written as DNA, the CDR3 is TGCGCCAGCAGCTTGGAGGCTTCGGAGACCCAGTACTTC.

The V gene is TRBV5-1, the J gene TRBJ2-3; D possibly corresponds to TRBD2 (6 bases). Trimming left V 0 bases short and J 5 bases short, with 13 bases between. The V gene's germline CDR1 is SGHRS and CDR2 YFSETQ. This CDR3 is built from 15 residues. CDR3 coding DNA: TGCGCCAGCAGCTTGGACGGGAGCGACCAAGATACGCAGTATTTT. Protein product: CASSLDGSDQDTQYF. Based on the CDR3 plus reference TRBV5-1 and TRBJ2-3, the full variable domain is KAGVTQTPRYLIKTRGQQVTLSCSPISGHRSVSWYQQTPGQGLQFLFEYFSETQRNKGNFPGRFSGRQFSNSRSEMNVSTLELGDSALYLCASSLDGSDQDTQYFGPGTRLTVL.

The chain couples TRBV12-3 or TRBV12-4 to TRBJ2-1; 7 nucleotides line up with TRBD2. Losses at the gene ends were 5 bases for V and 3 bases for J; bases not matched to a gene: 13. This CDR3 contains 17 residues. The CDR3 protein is CASSPGGSFAGYNEQFF. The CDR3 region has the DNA TGTGCCAGCAGTCCGGGAGGTAGTTTTGCGGGCTACAATGAGCAGTTCTTC.

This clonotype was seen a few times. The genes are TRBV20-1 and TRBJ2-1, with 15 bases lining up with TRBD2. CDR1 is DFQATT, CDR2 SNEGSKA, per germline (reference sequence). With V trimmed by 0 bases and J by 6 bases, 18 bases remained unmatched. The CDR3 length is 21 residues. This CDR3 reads CSARDLGGDRTSGRVSNEQFF. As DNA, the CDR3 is TGCAGTGCTAGAGATTTGGGAGGGGACAGGACTAGCGGGAGGGTATCCAATGAGCAGTTCTTC.

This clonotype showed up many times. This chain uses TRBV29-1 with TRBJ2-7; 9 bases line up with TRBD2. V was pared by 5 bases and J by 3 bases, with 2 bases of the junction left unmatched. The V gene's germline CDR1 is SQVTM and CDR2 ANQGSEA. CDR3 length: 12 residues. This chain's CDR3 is CSVTTSGYEQYV. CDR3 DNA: TGCAGCGTTACGACTAGCGGCTACGAGCAGTACGTC.